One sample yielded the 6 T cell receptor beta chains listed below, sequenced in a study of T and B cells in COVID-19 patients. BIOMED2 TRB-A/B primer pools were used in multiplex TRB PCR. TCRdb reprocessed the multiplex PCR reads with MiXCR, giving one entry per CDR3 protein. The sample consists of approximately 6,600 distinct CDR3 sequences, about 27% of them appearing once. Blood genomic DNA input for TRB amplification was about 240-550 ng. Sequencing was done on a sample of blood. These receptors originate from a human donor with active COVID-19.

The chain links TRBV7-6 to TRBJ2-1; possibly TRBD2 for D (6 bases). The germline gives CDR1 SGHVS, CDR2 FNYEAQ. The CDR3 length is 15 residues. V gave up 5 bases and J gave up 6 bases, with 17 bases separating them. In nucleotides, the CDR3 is TGTGCCAGCAGCCTAGGGTGGGGGGAGTTCAATGAGCAGTTCTTC. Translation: CASSLGWGEFNEQFF.

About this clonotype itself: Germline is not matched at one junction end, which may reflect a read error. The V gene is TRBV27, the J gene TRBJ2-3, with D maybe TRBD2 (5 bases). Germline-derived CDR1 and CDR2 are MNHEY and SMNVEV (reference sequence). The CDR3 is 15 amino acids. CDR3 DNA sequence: TGTACCAGCAGTTATAGGGAGTCCCACACAGATACGCAGTATTTT. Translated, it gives CTSSYRESHTDTQYF.

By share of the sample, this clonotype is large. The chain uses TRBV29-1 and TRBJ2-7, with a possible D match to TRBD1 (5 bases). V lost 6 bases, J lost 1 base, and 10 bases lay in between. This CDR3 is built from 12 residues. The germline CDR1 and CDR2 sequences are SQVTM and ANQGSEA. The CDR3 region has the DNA TGCAGCGTAAGGACACCTTCCTACGAGCAGTACTTC. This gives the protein CSVRTPSYEQYF.

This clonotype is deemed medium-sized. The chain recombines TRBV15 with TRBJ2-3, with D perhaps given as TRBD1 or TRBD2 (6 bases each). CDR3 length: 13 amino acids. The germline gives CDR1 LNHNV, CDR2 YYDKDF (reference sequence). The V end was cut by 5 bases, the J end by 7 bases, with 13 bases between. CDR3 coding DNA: TGTGCCACCAGCCCCTCGGGGGCCAATACGCAGTATTTT. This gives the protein CATSPSGANTQYF.

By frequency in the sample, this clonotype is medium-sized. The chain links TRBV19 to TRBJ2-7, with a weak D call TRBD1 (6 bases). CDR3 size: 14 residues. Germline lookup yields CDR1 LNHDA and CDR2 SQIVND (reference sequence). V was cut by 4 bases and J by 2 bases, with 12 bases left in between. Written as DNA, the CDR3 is TGTGCCAGTAGTAGGGCAGGGGAAGCCTACGAGCAGTACTTC. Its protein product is CASSRAGEAYEQYF.

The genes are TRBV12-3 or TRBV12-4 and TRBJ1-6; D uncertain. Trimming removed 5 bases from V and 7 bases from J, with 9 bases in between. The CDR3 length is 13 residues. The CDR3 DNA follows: TGTGCCAGCAGTCGTTTTTTAAATTCACCCCTCCACTTT. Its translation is CASSRFLNSPLHF.